These T cell receptor beta chains were read from a single sample in a study of shared clonotypes between healthy human individuals. Data came from immunoSEQ multiplex PCR; TCRdb stores just in-frame clones and leaves some out. This table holds approximately 500,000 clones, approximately 79% found once. Sequences were obtained from PBMCs. These TCRs come from a woman aged 40 to 50 in good health. Some clones in this sample may be carry-over from other donors' samples. CDR3s include the opening cysteine and the closing phenylalanine or tryptophan. Fields, in order: clone size, V gene, J gene, D gene, CDR3 protein, CDR3 DNA. A D gene is named only where the DNA matches it firmly. Not every row has a clone size; where given, it reads once, few, many or a size class.

many	TRBV7-3	TRBJ2-2	NA	CASSFTHTGELFF	TGTGCCAGCAGCTTTACCCACACCGGGGAGCTGTTTTTT
NA	TRBV29-1	TRBJ2-7	TRBD1	CSVIPGQGKGEQYF	TGCAGCGTGATACCGGGACAGGGTAAGGGGGAGCAGTACTTC
NA	TRBV7-8	TRBJ2-5	TRBD2	CASSLGGTSGRGETQYF	TGTGCCAGCAGCTTAGGAGGGACTAGCGGAAGGGGGGAGACCCAGTACTTC
NA	TRBV19	TRBJ2-7	NA	CASSIPGYEQYF	TGTGCCAGTAGTATTCCAGGCTACGAGCAGTACTTC
NA	TRBV7-9	TRBJ1-1	NA	CASSLNMGTEAFF	TGTGCCAGCAGCTTAAATATGGGCACTGAAGCTTTCTTT
few	TRBV5-1	TRBJ2-5	NA	CASSLPGGETQYF	TGCGCCAGCAGCTTGCCGGGCGGGGAGACCCAGTACTTC
NA	TRBV30	TRBJ1-5	TRBD1	CAWRGQYNQPQHF	TGTGCCTGGAGGGGACAGTACAATCAGCCCCAGCATTTT
NA	TRBV30	TRBJ2-5	NA	CACTGTHQETQYF	TGTGCCTGCACCGGGACACATCAAGAGACCCAGTACTTC
once	TRBV6-5	TRBJ1-2	NA	CASSSQYGYTF	TGTGCCAGCAGTTCGCAGTATGGCTACACCTTC
NA	TRBV5-5	TRBJ2-1	NA	CASSPLEGQPTFGEQFF	TGTGCCAGCAGTCCCCTCGAGGGACAACCTACTTTCGGTGAGCAGTTCTTC
NA	TRBV6-5	TRBJ2-3	TRBD1	CASSYSAGGRSDTQYF	TGTGCCAGCAGTTACTCGGCAGGGGGCAGGTCAGATACGCAGTATTTT
NA	TRBV12-5	TRBJ2-1	TRBD1	CASSWAGGGNEQFF	TGTGCTAGTTCCTGGGCAGGGGGCGGCAATGAGCAGTTCTTC
once	TRBV28	TRBJ2-2	TRBD1	CASGGQGLPGELFF	TGTGCCAGCGGAGGACAGGGTCTGCCCGGGGAGCTGTTTTTT
NA	TRBV29-1	TRBJ2-7	NA	CSVEPTGSPYEQYF	TGCAGCGTTGAACCAACAGGTTCCCCCTACGAGCAGTACTTC
NA	TRBV10-3	TRBJ2-2	NA	CATSRPGELFF	TGTGCCACCTCTAGGCCCGGGGAGCTGTTTTTT
many	TRBV30	TRBJ1-1	NA	CAWEGNMNTEAFF	TGTGCCTGGGAGGGAAACATGAACACTGAAGCTTTCTTT
NA	TRBV11-2	TRBJ1-4	NA	CASSLDRLTNEKLFF	TGTGCCAGCAGCTTAGATAGGCTGACTAATGAAAAACTGTTTTTT
NA	TRBV19	TRBJ2-3	NA	CASSMRDAADTQYF	TGTGCCAGTAGTATGAGAGACGCAGCAGATACGCAGTATTTT
NA	TRBV11-2	TRBJ2-2	NA	CASSLDPRGYANTGELFF	TGTGCCAGCAGCTTAGATCCCCGCGGGTACGCGAACACCGGGGAGCTGTTTTTT
NA	TRBV10-3	TRBJ2-7	TRBD1	CAISGRTGSYEQYF	TGTGCCATCAGTGGCCGGACAGGATCTTACGAGCAGTACTTC
NA	TRBV9	TRBJ1-1	NA	CASSVGGILGTEAFF	TGTGCCAGCAGCGTGGGGGGTATATTGGGCACTGAAGCTTTCTTT
NA	TRBV9	TRBJ2-1	NA	CASSVEGEQFF	TGTGCCAGCAGCGTAGAAGGTGAGCAGTTCTTC
NA	TRBV11-2	TRBJ2-7	NA	CASSFKAYEQYF	TGTGCCAGCAGCTTTAAAGCCTACGAGCAGTACTTC
NA	TRBV7-3	TRBJ2-1	NA	CASSLGGKRFNEQFF	TGTGCCAGCAGCTTAGGCGGGAAGCGTTTCAATGAGCAGTTCTTC